The source of this TCR beta chain is a study of Ad26.COV2.S vaccination and SARS-CoV-2 variants. Study background: Participant was drawn from the COV1001 Ad26.COV2.S trial arm. Recipients of Ad26.COV2.S got it intramuscularly, once or twice 56 days apart. Study results and caveats: Substantial post-vaccination breadth of spike-specific CD8+ and CD4+ T cell responses was reported.

A remark on this clone: Its antigen remains unknown.

There are 16 residues in the CDR3. The V and J ends lost 4 bases and 1 base respectively, with 14 bases between them. The V gene's germline CDR1 is SNHLY and CDR2 FYNNEI. As for treatment: some 19 received Ad26.COV2.S at low or high dose, single or two shots; roughly five received placebo; per-sample allocation not given. All samples were drawn on day 63, counting from the first vaccine or placebo injection. TCRdb keeps only in-frame clones here, not all; method: immunoSEQ multiplex PCR. The top ten clones hold more than 1.5% of a sample with over 400,000 clones, 80% to 95% of them seen once. The sequence was obtained from a person between 18 and 65 years old who received the Ad26.COV2.S COVID-19 vaccine or a placebo. The material was peripheral blood, obtained in a trial of Ad26.COV2.S vaccine versus placebo. The V and J genes are TRBV2 and TRBJ2-1, with D possibly matching TRBD1 (6 bases). Here the CDR3 reads CASSGGPLTSYNEQFF. In DNA form, the CDR3 reads TGTGCCAGCAGTGGGGGGCCTTTGACTTCCTACAATGAGCAGTTCTTC.